This passage covers 27 T cell receptor beta chains from one sample sequenced in a study of cytomegalovirus exposure and HLA in healthy donors. It was with 60 Vbeta and 13 Jbeta primers that the PCR ran. Some clones are missing from TCRdb's copy, which holds only in-frame ones; the method was immunoSEQ multiplex PCR. Among approximately 150,000 clones listed, over 60% were seen once. The sequenced sample was PBMCs. Every receptor here comes from a male donor in good health and CMV-seronegative.

The gene calls are TRBV28 and TRBJ2-2; TRBD1 matches at 8 bases. This CDR3 is 16 amino acids long. Trimming cost V 2 bases and J 7 bases; bases outside gene matches: 9. Looked up from germline, CDR1 is MDHEN and CDR2 is SYDVKM. In nucleotides, the CDR3 is TGTGCCAGCAGTTTAATAACAGGGGGAGAAGACGGGGAGCTGTTTTTT. It is translated as CASSLITGGEDGELFF.

The chain links TRBV28 to TRBJ2-7; 11 bases align to TRBD2. With V trimmed by 4 bases and J by 3 bases, 2 bases remained unmatched. Germline V lookup: CDR1 MDHEN, CDR2 SYDVKM. The CDR3 extends over 14 amino acids. CDR3 amino acids: CASSSTSGSYEQYF. CDR3 nucleotide sequence: TGTGCCAGCAGTTCCACTAGCGGGAGCTACGAGCAGTACTTC. The whole variable domain, remainder taken from reference TRBV28 and TRBJ2-7, is DVKVTQSSRYLVKRTGEKVFLECVQDMDHENMFWYRQDPGLGLRLIYFSYDVKMKEKGDIPEGYSVSREKKERFSLILESASTNQTSMYLCASSSTSGSYEQYFGPGTRLTVT.

The chain employs TRBV6-5 and TRBJ2-2; a possible D gene is TRBD1 (5 bases). This CDR3 is built from 14 residues. V was pared by 0 bases and J by 8 bases, with 10 bases between. Per germline, CDR1 MNHEY and CDR2 SVGAGI. Written as DNA, the CDR3 is TGTGCCAGCAGTTACTCGATGGGGCAGGGGGAGCTGTTTTTT. This codes for CASSYSMGQGELFF.

This clone has just a few counts. The chain joins TRBV7-2 to TRBJ2-6, with 7 positions matching TRBD1. V lost 5 bases and J lost 4; bases outside the gene matches: 5. The CDR3 is 15 amino acids. Germline V lookup: CDR1 SGHTA, CDR2 FQGNSA. The CDR3 sequence is CASSPTGPGANVLTF. The CDR3 DNA follows: TGTGCCAGCAGCCCGACAGGGCCCGGGGCCAACGTCCTGACTTTC. Using reference TRBV7-2 and TRBJ2-6 for the parts outside the CDR3, the full variable domain is GAGVSQSPSNKVTEKGKDVELRCDPISGHTALYWYRQSLGQGLEFLIYFQGNSAPDKSGLPSDRFSAERTGGSVSTLTIQRTQQEDSAVYLCASSPTGPGANVLTFGAGSRLTVL.

The rearrangement joins TRBV5-6 to TRBJ1-3; D is perhaps TRBD1 (5 bases). The V gene lost 2 bases and the J gene lost 2 bases, with 11 bases spanning the gap. CDR1 and CDR2 (germline): SGHDT, YYEEEE. This CDR3 spans 15 amino acids. CDR3 nucleotides: TGTGCCAGCAGCTTTCAGGGTACAACTGGAAACACCATATATTTT. This encodes CASSFQGTTGNTIYF. Full variable domain (outside the CDR3, taken from reference TRBV5-6 and TRBJ1-3): DAGVTQSPTHLIKTRGQQVTLRCSPKSGHDTVSWYQQALGQGPQFIFQYYEEEERQRGNFPDRFSGHQFPNYSSELNVNALLLGDSALYLCASSFQGTTGNTIYFGEGSWLTVV.

This rearrangement joins TRBV19 to TRBJ2-7; 9 bases agree with TRBD2. Germline CDR1 reads LNHDA; CDR2 reads SQIVND (reference sequence). This CDR3 contains 17 residues. Trimming at V came to 3 bases and at J to 5 bases, leaving 14 bases not matched to a gene. CDR3 amino acids: CASSIRSVVAGVDEQYF. CDR3 sequence (DNA): TGTGCCAGTAGTATTAGGTCTGTGGTAGCGGGGGTTGACGAGCAGTACTTC. The variable domain in full, completed from reference TRBV19 and TRBJ2-7, reads DGGITQSPKYLFRKEGQNVTLSCEQNLNHDAMYWYRQDPGQGLRLIYYSQIVNDFQKGDIAEGYSVSREKKESFPLTVTSAQKNPTAFYLCASSIRSVVAGVDEQYFGPGTRLTVT.

This chain joins TRBV2 and TRBJ2-1; D ambiguous. The CDR3 covers 14 residues. The ends were cut back, 4 bases at V and 4 bases at J, with 11 bases in the middle. Germline V gene lookup returns CDR1 SNHLY and CDR2 FYNNEI. CDR3 amino acids: CASSGDFHYNEQFF. CDR3 nucleotides: TGTGCCAGCAGTGGAGACTTCCATTACAATGAGCAGTTCTTC.

The chain is built from TRBV28 and TRBJ1-2; 9 bases are shared with TRBD1. Germline CDR1 and CDR2: MDHEN and SYDVKM. This CDR3 has 15 amino acids. V lost 5 bases, J lost 2 bases, and 6 bases stayed unmatched. The CDR3 nucleotides are TGTGCCAGCAGTACCCCCGGGACAGGGAACTATGGCTACACCTTC. As protein: CASSTPGTGNYGYTF.

This sequence joins TRBV6-5 and TRBJ1-2, with 9 bases aligning to TRBD1. Germline V gene data show CDR1 as MNHEY and CDR2 as SVGAGI. The CDR3 runs to 14 residues. Losses at the gene ends were 7 bases for V and 4 bases for J; bases not matched to a gene: 7. CDR3 in amino acids: CASTTGGASYGYTF. DNA for the CDR3: TGTGCCAGCACTACAGGGGGCGCGAGCTATGGCTACACCTTC.

This clone has more than one count but fewer than ten. V usage is TRBV19 and J usage is TRBJ1-6; 7 nucleotides agree with TRBD1. Germline trimming cut 4 bases from V and 9 bases from J; bases unmatched to any gene: 6. Germline V CDR1 and CDR2: LNHDA, SQIVND (reference sequence). The CDR3 runs 14 residues. CDR3 loop: CASSTRDSPSPLHF. The CDR3 DNA reads TGTGCCAGTAGTACCCGGGACAGTCCTTCACCCCTCCACTTT.

The CDR3 sequence is CASSRQGIIHEQYF. DNA of the CDR3: TGTGCCAGCAGCCGACAGGGGATCATACACGAGCAGTACTTC. This chain joins TRBV7-2 and TRBJ2-7; 8 positions agree with TRBD1. V was clipped by 5 bases and J by 5 bases; unmatched bases: 8. The germline V gene encodes CDR1 SGHTA and CDR2 FQGNSA. The CDR3 loop spans 14 amino acids. The full variable domain, rest sourced from reference TRBV7-2 and TRBJ2-7, is GAGVSQSPSNKVTEKGKDVELRCDPISGHTALYWYRQSLGQGLEFLIYFQGNSAPDKSGLPSDRFSAERTGGSVSTLTIQRTQQEDSAVYLCASSRQGIIHEQYFGPGTRLTVT.

The chain employs TRBV19 and TRBJ1-5; D ambiguous. The germline V gene encodes CDR1 LNHDA and CDR2 SQIVND (reference sequence). The CDR3 runs 13 residues. V lost 3 bases and J 9 bases, leaving 12 bases between the germline ends. CDR3 residues: CASSIQAYGPQHF. In DNA, the CDR3 is TGTGCCAGTAGTATCCAGGCTTACGGGCCCCAGCATTTT. Based on the CDR3 plus reference TRBV19 and TRBJ1-5, the full variable domain is DGGITQSPKYLFRKEGQNVTLSCEQNLNHDAMYWYRQDPGQGLRLIYYSQIVNDFQKGDIAEGYSVSREKKESFPLTVTSAQKNPTAFYLCASSIQAYGPQHFGDGTRLSIL.

In its sample, this clone was seen a few times. The V call is TRBV19, the J call TRBJ2-5; 7 bases agree with TRBD2. Germline CDR1 is LNHDA and CDR2 is SQIVND (reference sequence). Trimming at V came to 1 base and at J to 5 bases, leaving 13 bases not matched to a gene. The CDR3 runs to 17 residues. For the CDR3, the DNA is TGTGCCAGTAGTATAGTAGCCGACCGCGGGCGGGGGGAGACCCAGTACTTC. Translation gives CASSIVADRGRGETQYF.

CDR3 sequence reads: CASFHGGRVTNQPQHF. The CDR3 DNA reads as TGTGCCAGCTTCCATGGGGGCAGGGTAACCAATCAGCCCCAGCATTTT. This chain links TRBV28 with TRBJ1-5; possibly TRBD1 for D (6 bases). In germline, CDR1 is MDHEN, CDR2 SYDVKM. Trimming removed 8 bases from V and 3 bases from J, with 20 bases in between. The CDR3 length is 16 residues. The full variable domain, with the rest looked up from reference TRBV28 and TRBJ1-5, is DVKVTQSSRYLVKRTGEKVFLECVQDMDHENMFWYRQDPGLGLRLIYFSYDVKMKEKGDIPEGYSVSREKKERFSLILESASTNQTSMYLCASFHGGRVTNQPQHFGDGTRLSIL.

The chain joins TRBV9 to TRBJ1-4; D is unclear. CDR3 size: 15 residues. Germline V CDR1 and CDR2: SGDLS, YYNGEE. Trimming removed 0 bases at V and 0 bases at J, with 6 bases between. This CDR3 reads CASSVGGATNEKLFF. CDR3 DNA sequence: TGTGCCAGCAGCGTAGGCGGGGCAACTAATGAAAAACTGTTTTTT.

V and J are TRBV19 and TRBJ2-3, with TRBD1 identical over 7 bases. The germline V gene encodes CDR1 LNHDA and CDR2 SQIVND (reference sequence). The V gene end was trimmed by 4 bases and the J gene end by 6 bases; junction bases not matched to a gene: 7. The CDR3 contains 14 residues. The CDR3 is CASSTLRQGDTQYF. For the CDR3, the DNA is TGTGCCAGTAGTACGCTAAGACAGGGTGATACGCAGTATTTT.

This rearrangement joins TRBV7-2 to TRBJ2-5; 8 bases are a match to TRBD2. V was clipped by 5 bases and J by 5 bases; unmatched bases: 7. Germline loops: CDR1 SGHTA, CDR2 FQGNSA. The CDR3 sequence is 14 residues long. CDR3 DNA sequence: TGTGCCAGCAGCCCCCTGACGGGAGGGGAGACCCAGTACTTC. It encodes CASSPLTGGETQYF.

This clone has only one observation. CDR3 sequence reads: CSVWTSANTDTQYF. In DNA, the CDR3 is TGCAGCGTGTGGACTAGCGCCAACACAGATACGCAGTATTTT. The rearrangement links TRBV29-1 to TRBJ2-3, with 9 nucleotides matching TRBD2. After removal of 6 bases from V and 2 bases from J, the junction contained 6 bases not matched to a gene. Per germline, CDR1 SQVTM and CDR2 ANQGSEA. The CDR3 is made up of 14 amino acids.

CDR3: CASSLLRGLQNEQYF. As DNA, the CDR3 is TGTGCCAGCAGTCTACTCAGGGGGCTGCAAAACGAGCAGTACTTC. The gene calls are TRBV28 and TRBJ2-7, with 8 bases lining up with TRBD1. This CDR3 contains 15 residues. The germline CDR1 and CDR2 sequences are MDHEN and SYDVKM. J gave up 5 bases and V 5 bases, and 11 bases lay outside the gene matches. Based on the CDR3 plus reference TRBV28 and TRBJ2-7, the full variable domain is DVKVTQSSRYLVKRTGEKVFLECVQDMDHENMFWYRQDPGLGLRLIYFSYDVKMKEKGDIPEGYSVSREKKERFSLILESASTNQTSMYLCASSLLRGLQNEQYFGPGTRLTVT.

The chain joins TRBV28 to TRBJ2-7; 7 nucleotides align to TRBD1. The CDR3 totals 14 residues. The V and J ends lost 4 bases and 4 bases, in that order; junction bases with no gene match: 7. Germline V gene sequence: CDR1 MDHEN, CDR2 SYDVKM. This chain's CDR3 is CASSYRDSLYEQYF. The CDR3 nucleotides are TGTGCCAGCAGTTACCGGGACAGCTTGTACGAGCAGTACTTC.

V is TRBV6-5 and J is TRBJ1-2, with D possibly being TRBD1 (6 bases). V was pared by 5 bases and J by 10 bases, with 14 bases between. Germline V gene sequence: CDR1 MNHEY, CDR2 SVGAGI. The CDR3 is made up of 12 amino acids. In DNA, the CDR3 is TGTGCCAGCAGTACTACCGGACAGTTCTACACCTTC. This translates into CASSTTGQFYTF.

V gene TRBV2 combines with J gene TRBJ2-5; 8 nucleotides match TRBD2. The CDR3 length is 16 residues. V gave up 1 base and J gave up 2 bases; unmatched junction bases: 6. Germline CDR1 reads SNHLY; CDR2 reads FYNNEI. CDR3 nucleotide sequence: TGTGCCAGCAGTGAAGGAGGCGGGGGGACACAAGAGACCCAGTACTTC. It yields the protein CASSEGGGGTQETQYF.

This clone has only a few counts. V usage is TRBV5-1 and J usage is TRBJ2-7; 9 bases agree with TRBD1. V was pared by 5 bases and J by 5 bases, with 5 bases of the junction left unmatched. This CDR3 contains 13 residues. In germline, CDR1 is SGHRS, CDR2 YFSETQ. CDR3 nucleotide sequence: TGCGCCAGCAGGCCGGGACAGGGTGACGAGCAGTACTTC. Protein product: CASRPGQGDEQYF.

CDR3 loop: CASSTGGAGDNEQFF. As DNA, the CDR3 is TGTGCCAGTAGTACAGGGGGCGCGGGGGACAATGAGCAGTTCTTC. The J gene is TRBJ2-1, the V gene TRBV19, with D perhaps TRBD1 (8 bases). The CDR3 has 15 amino acids. Germline CDR1 reads LNHDA; CDR2 reads SQIVND (reference sequence). The V end lost 4 bases, the J end lost 5 bases, and 15 bases lay between the germline ends.

V usage is TRBV18 and J usage is TRBJ1-3; TRBD1 aligns across 9 bases. This CDR3 is 19 amino acids long. Unmatched junction bases numbered 12, after V lost 3 bases and J lost 0 bases. Germline V lookup: CDR1 KGHSH, CDR2 LQKENI. This CDR3 reads CASSPRGQGPSHSGNTIYF. CDR3 coding DNA: TGTGCCAGCTCACCCCGGGGACAGGGCCCTAGCCACTCTGGAAACACCATATATTTT. Using reference TRBV18 and TRBJ1-3 for the parts outside the CDR3, the full variable domain is NAGVMQNPRHLVRRRGQEARLRCSPMKGHSHVYWYRQLPEEGLKFMVYLQKENIIDESGMPKERFSAEFPKEGPSILRIQQVVRGDSAAYFCASSPRGQGPSHSGNTIYFGEGSWLTVV.

This clone was detected once. This chain joins TRBV28 and TRBJ1-3; TRBD1 matches 8 bases. Germline V gives CDR1 MDHEN, CDR2 SYDVKM. The CDR3 consists of 14 residues. The junction had 8 bases not matched to a gene; V was cut back by 6 bases and J by 7 bases. The CDR3 DNA reads TGTGCCAGCAGGACCGGACAGGGTGGGAACACCATATATTTT. This gives the protein CASRTGQGGNTIYF.

DNA for the CDR3: TGTGCCAGTAGACCCTTAGCGGGGGACTCCTACAATGAGCAGTTCTTC. Its translation is CASRPLAGDSYNEQFF. The chain recombines TRBV19 with TRBJ2-1; TRBD2 aligns across 9 bases. V was clipped by 6 bases and J by 0 bases; unmatched bases: 6. From germline, CDR1 is LNHDA and CDR2 SQIVND (reference sequence). The CDR3 has 16 residues.